These 3 T cell receptor beta chains were sequenced from one sample in a study of shared clonotypes between healthy human individuals. Some clones are missing from TCRdb's copy, which holds only in-frame ones; the method was immunoSEQ multiplex PCR. Seen here are approximately 2.5 million clones, around 90% observed once, and the top ten hold 0.14%. The sample was naive CD4+ T cells sorted from blood. Noted subset: CD45RA+ positively selected. The receptors were gathered from a man younger than 35 in good health.

The rearrangement uses TRBV6-1 and TRBJ2-3; D is tentatively TRBD1 or TRBD2 (5 bases each). From germline, CDR1 is MNHNS and CDR2 SASEGT. V was shortened by 3 bases and J by 0 bases, with 22 bases between the two germline ends. The CDR3 is 19 amino acids. CDR3 residues: CASSDRSGAGRVSTDTQYF. In DNA form, the CDR3 reads TGTGCCAGCAGTGATCGTTCTGGAGCAGGGAGAGTTAGCACAGATACGCAGTATTTT.

The rearrangement uses TRBV18 and TRBJ2-2; unclear D gene. The CDR3 runs 16 residues. Trimming cost V 3 bases and J 0 bases, with 11 bases left between them. Germline lookup yields CDR1 KGHSH and CDR2 LQKENI. CDR3 sequence reads: CASSPPARTNTGELFF. CDR3 DNA: TGTGCCAGCTCACCCCCGGCCCGGACGAACACCGGGGAGCTGTTTTTT. Filled out from reference TRBV18 and TRBJ2-2, the complete variable domain reads NAGVMQNPRHLVRRRGQEARLRCSPMKGHSHVYWYRQLPEEGLKFMVYLQKENIIDESGMPKERFSAEFPKEGPSILRIQQVVRGDSAAYFCASSPPARTNTGELFFGEGSRLTVL.

The sample holds one count of this clone. In DNA, the CDR3 is TGCACCAGCAGCCGGACTAGCGGGGGGGTTGATACGCAGTATTTT. Its protein product is CTSSRTSGGVDTQYF. J is TRBJ2-3 and V is TRBV1; the listed D gene, TRBD2, was not tested against the DNA. TRBV1 is annotated as a pseudogene. The CDR3 has 15 residues.